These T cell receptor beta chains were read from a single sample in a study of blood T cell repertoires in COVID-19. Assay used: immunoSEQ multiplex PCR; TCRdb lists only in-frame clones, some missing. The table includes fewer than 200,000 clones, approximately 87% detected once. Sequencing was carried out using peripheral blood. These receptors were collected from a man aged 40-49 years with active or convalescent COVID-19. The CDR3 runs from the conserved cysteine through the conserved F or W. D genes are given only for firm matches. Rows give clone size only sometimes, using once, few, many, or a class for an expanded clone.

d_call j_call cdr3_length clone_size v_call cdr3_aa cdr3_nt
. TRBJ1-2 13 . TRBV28 CASSLRRGYGYTF TGTGCCAGCAGTTTAAGGAGAGGCTATGGCTACACCTTC
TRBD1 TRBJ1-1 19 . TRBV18 CASSPAMTGGFSMNTEAFF TGTGCCAGCTCACCCGCCATGACAGGGGGTTTTTCCATGAACACTGAAGCTTTCTTT
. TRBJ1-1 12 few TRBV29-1 CSVRRSNTEAFF TGCAGCGTTAGGCGGTCGAACACTGAAGCTTTCTTT
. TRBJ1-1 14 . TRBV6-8 CATLTTKINTEAFF TGTGCCACACTGACGACAAAGATTAACACTGAAGCTTTCTTT
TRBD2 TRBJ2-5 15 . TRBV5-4 CASSFRTSPSETQYF TGTGCCAGCAGTTTTAGGACTAGCCCTTCAGAGACCCAGTACTTC
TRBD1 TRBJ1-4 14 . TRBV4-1 CASSRQGHNEKLFF TGCGCCAGCAGCCGACAGGGCCATAATGAAAAACTGTTTTTT
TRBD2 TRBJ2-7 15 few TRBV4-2 CASSQDLTSGYEQYF TGTGCCAGCAGCCAAGATTTGACTAGCGGCTACGAGCAGTACTTC
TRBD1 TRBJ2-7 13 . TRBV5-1 CASSPDRVYEQYF TGCGCCAGCAGCCCCGACAGGGTGTACGAGCAGTACTTC
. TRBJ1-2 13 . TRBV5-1 CASSLEATLGYTF TGCGCCAGCAGCTTGGAGGCGACTTTGGGCTACACCTTC
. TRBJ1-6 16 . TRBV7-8 CASSLSLTQGNSPLHF TGTGCCAGCAGCTTATCCCTAACGCAGGGAAATTCACCCCTCCACTTT
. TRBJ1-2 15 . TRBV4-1 CASSQEGTNHYGYTF TGCGCCAGCAGCCAAGAAGGCACTAACCACTATGGCTACACCTTC
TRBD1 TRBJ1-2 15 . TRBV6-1 CASSEEPGGNYGYTF TGTGCCAGCAGTGAAGAACCAGGGGGTAACTATGGCTACACCTTC
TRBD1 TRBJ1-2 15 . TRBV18 CASSPIQGTGDGYTF TGTGCCAGCTCACCTATACAGGGGACCGGGGATGGCTACACCTTC
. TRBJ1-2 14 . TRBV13 CASSLNPRQDGYTF TGTGCCAGCAGCTTAAATCCCCGGCAGGATGGCTACACCTTC
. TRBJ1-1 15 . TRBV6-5 CASSDEESGITEAFF TGTGCCAGCAGCGACGAGGAGTCCGGGATTACTGAAGCTTTCTTT
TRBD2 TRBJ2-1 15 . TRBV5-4 CASSALAGPYNEQFF TGTGCCAGCAGCGCCCTAGCGGGCCCCTACAATGAGCAGTTCTTC
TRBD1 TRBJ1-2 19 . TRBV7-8 CASSLSTGTGGWGPYGYTF TGTGCCAGCAGCTTGTCGACCGGGACAGGGGGTTGGGGTCCCTATGGCTACACCTTC
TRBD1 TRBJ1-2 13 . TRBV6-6 CASSPGTGYGYTF TGTGCCAGCAGCCCAGGGACAGGGTACGGCTACACCTTC
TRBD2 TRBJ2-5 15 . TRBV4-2 CASSQGTSEQETQYF TGTGCCAGCAGCCAAGGGACTAGCGAGCAAGAGACCCAGTACTTC
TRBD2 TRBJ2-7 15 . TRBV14 CASSQVSGGAGEQYF TGTGCCAGCAGCCAAGTCTCGGGGGGGGCCGGAGAGCAGTACTTC
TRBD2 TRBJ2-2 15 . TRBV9 CASRRAGGDTGELFF TGTGCCAGCAGGCGAGCGGGGGGAGACACCGGGGAGCTGTTTTTT
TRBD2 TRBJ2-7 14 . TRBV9 CASSVGREGYEQYF TGTGCCAGCAGCGTAGGCAGGGAGGGATACGAGCAGTACTTC
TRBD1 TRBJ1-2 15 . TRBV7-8 CASSPYRGTNYGYTF TGTGCCAGCAGCCCCTACAGGGGGACAAACTATGGCTACACCTTC
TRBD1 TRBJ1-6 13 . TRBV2 CASSETGKSPLHF TGTGCCAGCAGTGAGACAGGGAAATCACCCCTCCACTTT
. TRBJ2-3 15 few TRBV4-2 CASSQDRRLTDTQYF TGTGCCAGCAGCCAAGATCGCAGGTTAACAGATACGCAGTATTTT
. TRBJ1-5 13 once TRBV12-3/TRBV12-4 CASSGRESAPQHF TGTGCCAGCAGCGGACGGGAATCAGCTCCCCAGCATTTT
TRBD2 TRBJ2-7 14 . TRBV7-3 CASSPGGSDYEQYF TGTGCCAGCAGCCCGGGGGGTTCAGACTACGAGCAGTACTTC
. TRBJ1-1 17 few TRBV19 CASSIEGAGGMNTEAFF TGTGCCAGTAGTATAGAGGGTGCGGGCGGAATGAACACTGAAGCTTTCTTT
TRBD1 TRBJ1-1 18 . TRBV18 CASSPGSRRDRGGGEAFF TGTGCCAGCTCACCGGGATCACGCCGCGACAGGGGAGGCGGTGAAGCTTTCTTT
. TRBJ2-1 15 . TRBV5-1 CASSPTGESYNEQFF TGCGCCAGCAGCCCGACGGGGGAGTCCTACAATGAGCAGTTCTTC
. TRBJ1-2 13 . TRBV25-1 CASRPRNNYGYTF TGTGCCAGCCGGCCCAGGAATAACTATGGCTACACCTTC
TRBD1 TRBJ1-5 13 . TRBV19 CASSGQAAGPQHF TGTGCCAGTTCGGGACAGGCGGCCGGGCCCCAGCATTTT
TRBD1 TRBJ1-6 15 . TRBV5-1 CASSSGDRENSPLHF TGCGCCAGCAGCTCCGGGGACAGAGAAAATTCACCCCTCCACTTT
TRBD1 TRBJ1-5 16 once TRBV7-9 CASSSAGDRSNQPQHF TGTGCCAGCAGCTCGGCAGGGGACAGGAGCAATCAGCCCCAGCATTTT
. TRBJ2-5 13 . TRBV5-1 CASSLGGGETQYF TGCGCCAGCAGCTTGGGAGGAGGAGAGACCCAGTACTTC
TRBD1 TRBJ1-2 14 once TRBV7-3 CASSLSPGQGFYTF TGTGCCAGCAGCTTAAGTCCAGGACAGGGCTTCTACACCTTC
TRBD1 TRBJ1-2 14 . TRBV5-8 CASSWTGQGYGYTF TGTGCCAGCAGCTGGACAGGGCAAGGCTATGGCTACACCTTC
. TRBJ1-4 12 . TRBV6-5 CASGVRGEKLFF TGTGCCAGCGGGGTGCGGGGCGAAAAACTGTTTTTT
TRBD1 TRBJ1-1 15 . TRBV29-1 CSATDRVRRDTEAFF TGCAGCGCCACGGACAGGGTGAGGCGTGACACTGAAGCTTTCTTT
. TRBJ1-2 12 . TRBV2 CASSAREGGYTF TGTGCCAGCAGTGCCAGGGAGGGGGGCTACACCTTC
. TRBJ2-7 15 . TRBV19 CASSIGQINSYEQYF TGTGCCAGTAGTATAGGGCAGATTAATTCCTACGAGCAGTACTTC
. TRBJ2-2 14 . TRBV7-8 CASSGFGITGELFF TGTGCCAGCTCCGGGTTCGGGATAACCGGGGAGCTGTTTTTT
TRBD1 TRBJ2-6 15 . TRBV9 CASSVDRAGANVLTF TGTGCCAGCAGCGTGGACAGGGCTGGGGCCAACGTCCTGACTTTC
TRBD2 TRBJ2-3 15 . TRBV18 CASSPPSGSTDTQYF TGTGCCAGCTCACCCCCTAGCGGTAGCACAGATACGCAGTATTTT
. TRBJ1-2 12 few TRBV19 CASSIYDYGYTF TGTGCCAGTAGTATTTATGACTATGGCTACACCTTC
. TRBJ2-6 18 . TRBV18 CASSLKIAPDSGANVLTF TGTGCCAGCTCACTCAAGATCGCGCCCGACTCTGGGGCCAACGTCCTGACTTTC
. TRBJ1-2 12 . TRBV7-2 CASSLTAYGYTF TGTGCCAGCAGCTTGACTGCCTATGGCTACACCTTC
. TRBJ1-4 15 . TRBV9 CASSSRGATNEKLFF TGTGCCAGCAGCTCACGGGGGGCGACTAATGAAAAACTGTTTTTT
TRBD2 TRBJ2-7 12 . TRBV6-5 CASSRTRTEQYF TGTGCCAGCAGTCGGACTAGAACCGAGCAGTACTTC
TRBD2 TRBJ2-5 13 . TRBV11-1 CASSLGEGETQYF TGTGCCAGCAGCTTAGGGGAGGGAGAGACCCAGTACTTC